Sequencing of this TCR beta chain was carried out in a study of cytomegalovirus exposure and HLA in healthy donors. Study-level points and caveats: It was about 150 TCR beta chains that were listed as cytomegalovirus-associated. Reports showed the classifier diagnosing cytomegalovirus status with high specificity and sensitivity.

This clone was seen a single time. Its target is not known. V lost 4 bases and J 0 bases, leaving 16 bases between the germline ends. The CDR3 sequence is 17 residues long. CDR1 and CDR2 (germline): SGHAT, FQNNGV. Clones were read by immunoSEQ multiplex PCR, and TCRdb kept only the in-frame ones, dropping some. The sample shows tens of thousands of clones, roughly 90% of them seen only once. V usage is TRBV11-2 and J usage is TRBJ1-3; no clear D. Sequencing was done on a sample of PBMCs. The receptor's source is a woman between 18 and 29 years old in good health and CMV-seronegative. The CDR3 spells CASSYRQQLNSGNTIYF. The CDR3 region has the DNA TGTGCCAGCAGCTACAGACAACAACTGAACTCTGGAAACACCATATATTTT.